The following is a TCR beta chain sequence with its context. PCR employed 60 Vbeta and 13 Jbeta primers. Method: immunoSEQ multiplex PCR; TCRdb's copy keeps in-frame clones and lacks some. The sample yields roughly 190,000 clones, more than 65% seen once. The record originates from a study of cytomegalovirus exposure and HLA in healthy donors. The CDR3 covers 14 residues. V was shortened by 4 bases and J by 4 bases, with 13 bases between the two germline ends. Germline V gene data show CDR1 as MGHRA and CDR2 as YSYEKL. Sequencing was carried out using PBMCs. The source is a man in his forties or fifties in good health and CMV-seronegative. The chain employs TRBV4-1 and TRBJ1-1, with D perhaps matching TRBD1 (6 bases). The CDR3 coding sequence is TGCGCCAGCAGCCCGACGCGAGGGGGCACTGAAGCTTTCTTT. Translated: CASSPTRGGTEAFF.